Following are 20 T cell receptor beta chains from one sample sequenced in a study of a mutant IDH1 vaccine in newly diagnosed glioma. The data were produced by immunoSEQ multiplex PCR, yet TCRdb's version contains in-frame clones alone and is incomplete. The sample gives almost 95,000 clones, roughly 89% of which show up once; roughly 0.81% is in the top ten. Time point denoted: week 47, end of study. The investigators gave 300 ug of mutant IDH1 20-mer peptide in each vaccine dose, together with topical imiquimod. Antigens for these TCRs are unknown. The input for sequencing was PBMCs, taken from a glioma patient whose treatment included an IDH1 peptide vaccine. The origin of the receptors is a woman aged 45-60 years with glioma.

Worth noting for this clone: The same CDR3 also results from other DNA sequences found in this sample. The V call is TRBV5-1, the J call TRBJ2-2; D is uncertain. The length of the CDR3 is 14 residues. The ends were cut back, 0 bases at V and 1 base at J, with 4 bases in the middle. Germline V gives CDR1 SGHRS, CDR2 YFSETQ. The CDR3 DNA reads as TGCGCCAGCAGCTTGGGAGGGAACACCGGGGAGCTGTTTTTT. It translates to CASSLGGNTGELFF. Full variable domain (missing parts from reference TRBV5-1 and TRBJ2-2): KAGVTQTPRYLIKTRGQQVTLSCSPISGHRSVSWYQQTPGQGLQFLFEYFSETQRNKGNFPGRFSGRQFSNSRSEMNVSTLELGDSALYLCASSLGGNTGELFFGEGSRLTVL.

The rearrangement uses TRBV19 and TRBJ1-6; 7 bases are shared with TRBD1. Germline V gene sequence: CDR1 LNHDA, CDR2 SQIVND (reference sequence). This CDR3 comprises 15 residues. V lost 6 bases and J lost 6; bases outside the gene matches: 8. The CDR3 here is CASSHRGSVNSPLHF. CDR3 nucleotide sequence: TGTGCCAGTAGCCACAGGGGATCGGTTAATTCACCCCTCCACTTT.

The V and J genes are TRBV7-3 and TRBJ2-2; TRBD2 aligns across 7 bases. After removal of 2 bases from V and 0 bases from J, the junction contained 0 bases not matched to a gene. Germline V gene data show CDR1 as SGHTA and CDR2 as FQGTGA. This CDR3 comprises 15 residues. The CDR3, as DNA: TGTGCCAGCAGCTTAGCGGGGGCGAACACCGGGGAGCTGTTTTTT. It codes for CASSLAGANTGELFF.

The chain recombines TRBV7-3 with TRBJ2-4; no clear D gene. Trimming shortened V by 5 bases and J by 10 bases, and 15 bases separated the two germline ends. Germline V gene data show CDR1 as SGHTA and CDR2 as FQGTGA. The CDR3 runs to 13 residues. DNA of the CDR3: TGTGCCAGCAGCCCCCCCGCCTCAACGATTCAGTACTTC. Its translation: CASSPPASTIQYF.

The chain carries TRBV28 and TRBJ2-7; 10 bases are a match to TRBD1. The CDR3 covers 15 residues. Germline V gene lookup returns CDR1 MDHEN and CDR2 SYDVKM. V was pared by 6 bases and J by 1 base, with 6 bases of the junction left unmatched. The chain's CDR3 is CASRDRGPPSYEQYF. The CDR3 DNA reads TGTGCCAGCAGAGACAGGGGGCCCCCTTCCTACGAGCAGTACTTC.

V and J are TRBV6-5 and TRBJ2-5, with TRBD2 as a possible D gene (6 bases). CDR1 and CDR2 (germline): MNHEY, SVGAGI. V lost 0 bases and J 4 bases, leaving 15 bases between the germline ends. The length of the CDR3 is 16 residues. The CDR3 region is CASSYSPEGPSETQYF. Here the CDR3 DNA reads TGTGCCAGCAGTTACTCTCCGGAGGGCCCGTCAGAGACCCAGTACTTC.

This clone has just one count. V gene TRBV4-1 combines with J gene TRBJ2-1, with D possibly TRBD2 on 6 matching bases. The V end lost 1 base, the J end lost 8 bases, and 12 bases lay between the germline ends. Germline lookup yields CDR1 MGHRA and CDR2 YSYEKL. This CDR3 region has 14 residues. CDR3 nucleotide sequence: TGCGCCAGCAGCCAAGGGACGGGAGCACATGAGCAGTTCTTC. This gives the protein CASSQGTGAHEQFF.

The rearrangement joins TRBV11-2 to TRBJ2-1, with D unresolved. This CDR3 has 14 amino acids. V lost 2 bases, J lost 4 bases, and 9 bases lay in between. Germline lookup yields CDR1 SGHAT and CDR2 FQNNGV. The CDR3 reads CASSLSLRYNEQFF. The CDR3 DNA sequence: TGTGCCAGCAGCTTATCGCTGAGGTACAATGAGCAGTTCTTC.

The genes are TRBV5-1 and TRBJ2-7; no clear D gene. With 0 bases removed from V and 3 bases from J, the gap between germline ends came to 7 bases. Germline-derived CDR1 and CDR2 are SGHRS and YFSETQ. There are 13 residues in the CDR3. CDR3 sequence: CASSLATVYEQYF. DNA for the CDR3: TGCGCCAGCAGCTTGGCAACAGTCTACGAGCAGTACTTC.

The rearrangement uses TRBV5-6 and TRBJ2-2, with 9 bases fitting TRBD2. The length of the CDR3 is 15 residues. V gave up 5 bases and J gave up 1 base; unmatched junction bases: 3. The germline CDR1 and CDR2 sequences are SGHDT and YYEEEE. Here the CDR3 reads CASRSTSGNTGELFF. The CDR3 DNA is TGTGCCAGCAGATCGACTAGCGGGAACACCGGGGAGCTGTTTTTT.

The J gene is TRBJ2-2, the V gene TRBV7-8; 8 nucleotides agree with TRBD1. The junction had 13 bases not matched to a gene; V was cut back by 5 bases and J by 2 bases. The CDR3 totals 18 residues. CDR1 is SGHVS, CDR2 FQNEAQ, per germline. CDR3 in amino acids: CASSPYRITGGNTGELFF. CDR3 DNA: TGTGCCAGCAGCCCGTATCGGATTACAGGGGGTAACACCGGGGAGCTGTTTTTT.

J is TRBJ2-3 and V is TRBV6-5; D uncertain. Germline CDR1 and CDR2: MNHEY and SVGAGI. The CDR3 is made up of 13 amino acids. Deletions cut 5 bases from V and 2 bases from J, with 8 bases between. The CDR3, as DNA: TGTGCCAGCAGTCCCCTGAACACAGATACGCAGTATTTT. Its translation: CASSPLNTDTQYF.

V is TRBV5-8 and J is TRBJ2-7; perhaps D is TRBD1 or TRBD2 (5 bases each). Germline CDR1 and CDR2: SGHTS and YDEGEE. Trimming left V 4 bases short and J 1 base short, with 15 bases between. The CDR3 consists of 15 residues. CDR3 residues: CASSRDPGRSYEQYF. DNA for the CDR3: TGTGCCAGCAGCCGGGATCCGGGACGGTCCTACGAGCAGTACTTC.

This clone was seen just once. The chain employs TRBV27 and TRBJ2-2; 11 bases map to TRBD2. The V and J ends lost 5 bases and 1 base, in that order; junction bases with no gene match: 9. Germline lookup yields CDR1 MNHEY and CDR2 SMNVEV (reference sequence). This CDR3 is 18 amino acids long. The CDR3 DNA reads TGTGCCAGCAGTCCTTATCGGGGGACTAGCGGGAACACCGGGGAGCTGTTTTTT. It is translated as CASSPYRGTSGNTGELFF.

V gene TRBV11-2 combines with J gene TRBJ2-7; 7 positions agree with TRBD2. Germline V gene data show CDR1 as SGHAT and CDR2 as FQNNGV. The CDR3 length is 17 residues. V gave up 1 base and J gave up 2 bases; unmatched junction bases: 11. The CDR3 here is CASSLVGGSRVTYEQYF. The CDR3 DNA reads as TGTGCCAGCAGCTTAGTCGGGGGGAGTAGAGTAACCTACGAGCAGTACTTC.

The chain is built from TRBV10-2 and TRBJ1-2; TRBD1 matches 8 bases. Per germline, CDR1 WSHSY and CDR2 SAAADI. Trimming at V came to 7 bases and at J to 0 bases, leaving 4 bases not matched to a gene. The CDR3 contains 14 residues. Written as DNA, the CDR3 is TGCGCCAGCACCCAGACAGGGGCTAACTATGGCTACACCTTC. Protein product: CASTQTGANYGYTF.

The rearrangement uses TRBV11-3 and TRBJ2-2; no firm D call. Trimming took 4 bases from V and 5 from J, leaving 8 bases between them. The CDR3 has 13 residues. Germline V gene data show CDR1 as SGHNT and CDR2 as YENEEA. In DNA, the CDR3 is TGTGCCAGCAGCTCTCGTGGAACCGGGGAGCTGTTTTTT. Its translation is CASSSRGTGELFF.

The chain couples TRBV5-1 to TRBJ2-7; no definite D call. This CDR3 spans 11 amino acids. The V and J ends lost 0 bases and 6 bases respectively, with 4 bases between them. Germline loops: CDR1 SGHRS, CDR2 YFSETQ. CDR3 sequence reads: CASSLGAEQYF. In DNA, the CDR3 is TGCGCCAGCAGCTTGGGGGCCGAGCAGTACTTC. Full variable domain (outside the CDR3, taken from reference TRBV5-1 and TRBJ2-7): KAGVTQTPRYLIKTRGQQVTLSCSPISGHRSVSWYQQTPGQGLQFLFEYFSETQRNKGNFPGRFSGRQFSNSRSEMNVSTLELGDSALYLCASSLGAEQYFGPGTRLTVT.

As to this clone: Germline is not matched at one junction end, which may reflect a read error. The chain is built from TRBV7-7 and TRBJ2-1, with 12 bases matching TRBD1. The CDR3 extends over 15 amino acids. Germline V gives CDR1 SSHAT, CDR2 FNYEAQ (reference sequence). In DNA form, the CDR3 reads TGTGCTAGCAGCCTAGGGACAGGGGGCCACAATGAGCAGTTCTTC. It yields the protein CASSLGTGGHNEQFF.

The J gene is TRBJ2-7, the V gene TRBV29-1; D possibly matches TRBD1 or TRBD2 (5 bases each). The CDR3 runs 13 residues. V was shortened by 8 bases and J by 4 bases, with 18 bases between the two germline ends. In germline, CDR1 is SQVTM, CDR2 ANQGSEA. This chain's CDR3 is CSLKRGRPYEQYF. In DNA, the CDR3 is TGCAGCCTGAAACGGGGCAGGCCGTACGAGCAGTACTTC.